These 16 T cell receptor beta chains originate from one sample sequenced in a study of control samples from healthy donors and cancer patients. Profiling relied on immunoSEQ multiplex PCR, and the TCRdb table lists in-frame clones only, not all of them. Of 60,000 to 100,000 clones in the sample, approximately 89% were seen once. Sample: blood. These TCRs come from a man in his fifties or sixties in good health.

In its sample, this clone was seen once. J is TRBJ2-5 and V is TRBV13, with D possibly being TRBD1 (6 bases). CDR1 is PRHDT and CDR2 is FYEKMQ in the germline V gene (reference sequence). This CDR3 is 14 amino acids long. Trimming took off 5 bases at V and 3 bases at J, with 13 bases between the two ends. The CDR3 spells CASSQNYREETQYF. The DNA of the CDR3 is TGTGCCAGCAGCCAAAATTACAGGGAAGAGACCCAGTACTTC.

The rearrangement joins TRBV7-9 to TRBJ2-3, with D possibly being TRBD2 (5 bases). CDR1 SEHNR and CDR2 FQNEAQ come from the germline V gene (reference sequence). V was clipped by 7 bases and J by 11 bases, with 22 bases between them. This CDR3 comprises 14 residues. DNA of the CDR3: TGTGCCAGCATCCTCGGTGACCCGGGAAGTGGGCAGTATTTT. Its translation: CASILGDPGSGQYF. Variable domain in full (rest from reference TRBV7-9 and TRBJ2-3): DTGVSQNPRHKITKRGQNVTFRCDPISEHNRLYWYRQTLGQGPEFLTYFQNEAQLEKSRLLSDRFSAERPKGSFSTLEIQRTEQGDSAMYLCASILGDPGSGQYFGPGTRLTVL.

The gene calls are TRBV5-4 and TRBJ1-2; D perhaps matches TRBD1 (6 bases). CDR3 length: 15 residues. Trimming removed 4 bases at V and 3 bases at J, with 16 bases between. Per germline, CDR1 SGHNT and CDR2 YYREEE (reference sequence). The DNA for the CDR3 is TGTGCCAGCAGCCCGCGGGGGGGCTTGGACTATGGCTACACCTTC. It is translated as CASSPRGGLDYGYTF.

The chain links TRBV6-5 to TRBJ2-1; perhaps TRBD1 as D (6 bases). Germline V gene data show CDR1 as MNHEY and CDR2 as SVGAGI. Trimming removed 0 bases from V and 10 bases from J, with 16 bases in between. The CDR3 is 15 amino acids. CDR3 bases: TGTGCCAGCAGTTACTCGAGGACTCGTACAGGGGAGCAGTTCTTC. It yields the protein CASSYSRTRTGEQFF.

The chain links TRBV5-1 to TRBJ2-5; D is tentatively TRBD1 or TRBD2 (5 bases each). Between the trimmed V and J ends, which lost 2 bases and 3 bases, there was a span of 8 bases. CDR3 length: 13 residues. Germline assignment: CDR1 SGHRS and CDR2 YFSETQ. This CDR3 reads CASSFGTEETQYF. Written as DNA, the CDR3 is TGCGCCAGCAGCTTCGGGACGGAAGAGACCCAGTACTTC.

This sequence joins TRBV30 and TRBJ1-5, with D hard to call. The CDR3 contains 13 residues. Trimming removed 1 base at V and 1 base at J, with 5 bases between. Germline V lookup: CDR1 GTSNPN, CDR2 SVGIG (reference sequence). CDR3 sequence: CAWSGASNQPQHF. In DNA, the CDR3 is TGTGCCTGGAGTGGCGCGAGCAATCAGCCCCAGCATTTT.

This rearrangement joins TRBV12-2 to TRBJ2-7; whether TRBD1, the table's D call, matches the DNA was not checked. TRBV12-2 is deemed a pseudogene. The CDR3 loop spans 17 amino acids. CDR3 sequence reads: CASRLAKRRTRGIGQYF. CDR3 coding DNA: TGTGCAAGTCGCTTAGCGAAACGAAGGACCAGGGGGATAGGGCAGTACTTC.

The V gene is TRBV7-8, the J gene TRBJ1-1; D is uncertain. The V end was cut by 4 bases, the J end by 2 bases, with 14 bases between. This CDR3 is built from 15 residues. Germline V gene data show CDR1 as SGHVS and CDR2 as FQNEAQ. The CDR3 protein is CASSWSNGVNTEAFF. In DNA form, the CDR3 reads TGTGCCAGCAGCTGGTCAAACGGCGTCAACACTGAAGCTTTCTTT.

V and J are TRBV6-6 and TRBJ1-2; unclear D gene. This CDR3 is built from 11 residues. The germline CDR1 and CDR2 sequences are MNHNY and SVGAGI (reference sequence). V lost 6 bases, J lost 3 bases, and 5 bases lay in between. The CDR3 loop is CASSFDYGYTF. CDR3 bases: TGTGCCAGCAGCTTCGACTATGGCTACACCTTC.

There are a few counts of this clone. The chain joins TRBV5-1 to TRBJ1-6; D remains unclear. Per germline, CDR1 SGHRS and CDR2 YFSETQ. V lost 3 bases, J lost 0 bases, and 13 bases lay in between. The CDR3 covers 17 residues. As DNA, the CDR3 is TGCGCCAGCAGCTGGGGTGGAGGGAGCTCCTATAATTCACCCCTCCACTTT. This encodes CASSWGGGSSYNSPLHF.

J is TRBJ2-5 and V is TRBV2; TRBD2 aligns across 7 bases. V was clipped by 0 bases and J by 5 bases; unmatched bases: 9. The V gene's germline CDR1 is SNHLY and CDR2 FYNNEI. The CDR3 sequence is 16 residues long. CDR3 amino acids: CASSEAVAGGRETQYF. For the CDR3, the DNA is TGTGCCAGCAGTGAAGCAGTAGCGGGCGGGCGTGAGACCCAGTACTTC.

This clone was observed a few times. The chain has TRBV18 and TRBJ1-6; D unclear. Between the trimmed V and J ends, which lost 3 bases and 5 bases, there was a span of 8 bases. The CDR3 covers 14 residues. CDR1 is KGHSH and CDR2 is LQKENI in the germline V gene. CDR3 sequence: CASSPDGNNSPLHF. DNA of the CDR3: TGTGCCAGCTCACCGGACGGGAATAATTCACCCCTCCACTTT.

In nucleotides, the CDR3 is TGTGCCAGCAGACAGGGGGCGTACGAGCAGTACTTC. The encoded protein is CASRQGAYEQYF. This chain connects TRBV2 to TRBJ2-7; 9 bases agree with TRBD1. Per the germline V gene, CDR1 is SNHLY and CDR2 is FYNNEI. The V segment lost 6 bases and the J segment 4 bases; nucleotides outside the gene matches: 1. This CDR3 spans 12 amino acids.

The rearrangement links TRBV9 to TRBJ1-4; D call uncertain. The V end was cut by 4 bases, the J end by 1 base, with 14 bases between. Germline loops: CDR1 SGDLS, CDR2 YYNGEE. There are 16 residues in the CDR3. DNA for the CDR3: TGTGCCAGCAGCCCCCGGACCGGACTAACTAATGAAAAACTGTTTTTT. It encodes CASSPRTGLTNEKLFF.

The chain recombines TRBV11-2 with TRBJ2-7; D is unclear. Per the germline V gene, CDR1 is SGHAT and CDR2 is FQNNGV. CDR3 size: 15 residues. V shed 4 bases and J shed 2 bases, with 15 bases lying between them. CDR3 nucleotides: TGTGCCAGCAGCTCCCTGACGCGTAACCCCTACGAGCAGTACTTC. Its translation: CASSSLTRNPYEQYF.

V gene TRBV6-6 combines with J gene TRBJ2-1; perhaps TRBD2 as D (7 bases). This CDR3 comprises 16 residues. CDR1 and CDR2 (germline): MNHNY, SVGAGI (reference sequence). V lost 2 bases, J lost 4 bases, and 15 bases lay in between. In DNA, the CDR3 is TGTGCCAGCAGTTACCCGCCGGGGGGCCTTTACAATGAGCAGTTCTTC. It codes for CASSYPPGGLYNEQFF.